The entry that follows covers one T cell receptor (beta chain) sequence. The sample comes from a study of blood T cell repertoires in COVID-19. Trimming took 6 bases from V and 3 from J, leaving 11 bases between them. CDR1 is KGHSH, CDR2 LQKENI, per germline. The CDR3 loop spans 13 amino acids. The data were produced by immunoSEQ multiplex PCR, yet TCRdb's version contains in-frame clones alone and is incomplete. The top ten clones hold 1.5% to 2% of a sample with some 300,000 clones, about 90% of them seen once. The genes are TRBV18 and TRBJ1-1; no clear D gene. Material for sequencing was peripheral blood. The clonotype comes from a woman aged 25 to 39 with COVID-19, enrolled during active disease. CDR3 DNA: TGTGCCAGCTCCCTCTCCGGTTACACTGAAGCTTTCTTT. Translating it yields CASSLSGYTEAFF.